This section outlines one TCR beta chain sequence together with its context. Its specificity is not known. Assay used: immunoSEQ multiplex PCR; TCRdb lists only in-frame clones, some missing. The sample yields approximately 110,000 clones, 85% to 90% seen once. The sample originates from a study of T cell responses to AZD1222 COVID-19 vaccine. General observations from the study: Sampling captured repertoires only after the peak T cell response. Dominant at 160-218 and 743-854, vaccine-associated CD4 TCRs also spanned spike. Only a handful of AZD1222 recipients, more than 5 in all, had baseline seropositivity. Among spike-specific TCRs, nearly half reportedly target unmutated variant regions.

The germline V and J ends were trimmed by 6 bases and 13 bases, with 15 bases remaining between them. The CDR3 length is 11 residues. This clonotype was sampled from an adult in good health. The chain is built from TRBV12-3 or TRBV12-4 and TRBJ1-2; D is ambiguous. The sample consisted of peripheral blood, taken on day 0 of AZD1222 vaccination. The CDR3 protein is CASSTNRFFTF. The DNA of the CDR3 is TGTGCCAGCAGCACTAATAGGTTCTTCACCTTC.